This T cell receptor beta chain was obtained from a study of shared clonotypes between healthy human individuals. Overall study context: The cohort had a couple of women and a few men, ages 18 to 49.

CDR3 length equals 15 residues. V lost 7 bases and J lost 3; bases outside the gene matches: 9. Germline V gene data show CDR1 as SGHVS and CDR2 as FQNEAQ. Study-level points and caveats: Generation probabilities were higher for clonotypes shared across all four sorted-subset donors than for unshared ones.

As for this clone: Its matching antigen is unknown.

Sequenced by immunoSEQ multiplex PCR; TCRdb stores in-frame clones only, minus some. Here the sample spans approximately 2.5 million clones, approximately 93% being singletons. Input material: naive CD4+ T cells from PBMCs. The subset was: CD45RA+ positively selected. This TCR came from a man aged 18 to 29 in good health. Some clones in this sample may be carry-over from other donors' samples. J is TRBJ1-3 and V is TRBV7-8; 7 nucleotides agree with TRBD1. Here the CDR3 reads CASTPQGLLGNTIYF. In DNA, the CDR3 is TGTGCCAGCACCCCACAGGGGCTGCTTGGAAACACCATATATTTT.